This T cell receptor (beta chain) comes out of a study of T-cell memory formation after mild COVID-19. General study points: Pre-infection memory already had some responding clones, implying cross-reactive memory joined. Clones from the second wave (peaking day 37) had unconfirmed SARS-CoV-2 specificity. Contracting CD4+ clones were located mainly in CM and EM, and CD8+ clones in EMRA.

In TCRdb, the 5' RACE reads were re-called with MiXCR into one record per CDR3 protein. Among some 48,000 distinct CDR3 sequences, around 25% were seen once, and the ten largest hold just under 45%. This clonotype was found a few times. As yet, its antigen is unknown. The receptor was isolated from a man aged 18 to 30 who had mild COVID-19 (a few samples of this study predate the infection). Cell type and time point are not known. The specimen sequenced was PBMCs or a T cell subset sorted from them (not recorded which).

CDR3 DNA sequence: TGTGCCAGCAAGGAGCGGGGGTACCAAGAGACCCAGTACTTC. Translating it yields CASKERGYQETQYF. The chain couples TRBV12-3 or TRBV12-4 to TRBJ2-5, with TRBD2 matching over 8 bases. V lost 7 bases and J lost 0; bases outside the gene matches: 4. The CDR3 contains 14 residues.